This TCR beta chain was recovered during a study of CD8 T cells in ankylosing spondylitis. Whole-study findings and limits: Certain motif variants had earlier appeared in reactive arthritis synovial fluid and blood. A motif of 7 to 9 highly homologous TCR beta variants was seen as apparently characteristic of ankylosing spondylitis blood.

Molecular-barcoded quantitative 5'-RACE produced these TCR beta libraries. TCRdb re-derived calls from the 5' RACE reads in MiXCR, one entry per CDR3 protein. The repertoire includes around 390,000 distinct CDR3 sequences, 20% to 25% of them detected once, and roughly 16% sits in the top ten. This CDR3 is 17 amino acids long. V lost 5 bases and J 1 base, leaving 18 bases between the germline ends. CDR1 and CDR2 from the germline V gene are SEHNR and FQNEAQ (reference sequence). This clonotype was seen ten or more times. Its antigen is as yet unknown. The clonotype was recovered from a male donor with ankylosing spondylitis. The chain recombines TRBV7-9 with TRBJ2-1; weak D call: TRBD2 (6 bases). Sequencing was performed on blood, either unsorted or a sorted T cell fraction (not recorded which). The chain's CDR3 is CASSPLAGRGSYNEQFF. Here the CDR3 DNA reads TGTGCCAGCAGCCCCTTAGCCGGGAGAGGGTCCTACAATGAGCAGTTCTTC.